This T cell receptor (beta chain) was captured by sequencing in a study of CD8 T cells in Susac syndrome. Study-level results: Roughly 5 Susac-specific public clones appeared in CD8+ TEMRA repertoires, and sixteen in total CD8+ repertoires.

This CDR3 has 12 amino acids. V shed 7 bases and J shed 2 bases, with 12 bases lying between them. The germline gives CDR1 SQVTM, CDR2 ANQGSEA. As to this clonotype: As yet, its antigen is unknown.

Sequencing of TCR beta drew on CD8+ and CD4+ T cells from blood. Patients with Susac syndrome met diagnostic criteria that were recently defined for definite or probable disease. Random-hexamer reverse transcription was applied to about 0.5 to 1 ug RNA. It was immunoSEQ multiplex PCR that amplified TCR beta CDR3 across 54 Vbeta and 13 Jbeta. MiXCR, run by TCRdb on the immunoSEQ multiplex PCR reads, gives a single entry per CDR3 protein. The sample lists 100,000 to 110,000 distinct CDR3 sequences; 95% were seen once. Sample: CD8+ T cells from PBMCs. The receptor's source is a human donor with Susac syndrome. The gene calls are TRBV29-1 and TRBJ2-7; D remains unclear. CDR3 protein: CSAGKGTYEQYF. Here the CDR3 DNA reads TGCAGCGCTGGAAAGGGAACCTACGAGCAGTACTTC.